Following are 29 T cell receptor beta chains from one sample sequenced in a study of blood T cell repertoires in COVID-19. Some clones are missing from TCRdb's copy, which holds only in-frame ones; the method was immunoSEQ multiplex PCR. The data contain some 240,000 clones, about 80% of them singletons. Sequenced: PBMCs or T cells enriched from blood (not recorded which). All receptors derive from a man aged 45-65 years who had recovered from COVID-19.

This chain joins TRBV18 and TRBJ2-5, with a possible D match to TRBD1 (6 bases). This CDR3 has 15 residues. V was pared by 0 bases and J by 5 bases, with 13 bases between. Germline V gene sequence: CDR1 KGHSH, CDR2 LQKENI. CDR3 sequence (DNA): TGTGCCAGCTCACCACCAGGGGACAATGCGGAGACCCAGTACTTC. Translating it yields CASSPPGDNAETQYF. Complete variable domain (other parts from reference TRBV18 and TRBJ2-5): NAGVMQNPRHLVRRRGQEARLRCSPMKGHSHVYWYRQLPEEGLKFMVYLQKENIIDESGMPKERFSAEFPKEGPSILRIQQVVRGDSAAYFCASSPPGDNAETQYFGPGTRLLVL.

The rearrangement uses TRBV3-1 (or the pseudogene TRBV3-2) and TRBJ1-4; TRBD1 matches at 8 bases. Looked up from germline, CDR1 is LGHDT and CDR2 is YNNKEL (reference sequence). This CDR3 region has 15 residues. Trimming cost V 4 bases and J 8 bases; bases outside gene matches: 9. The CDR3: CASSLRGHLGEKLFF. The CDR3 region has the DNA TGTGCCAGCAGCCTCAGGGGGCACCTGGGGGAAAAACTGTTTTTT.

V gene TRBV5-3 combines with J gene TRBJ1-3, with D maybe TRBD1 (5 bases). TRBV5-3 carries the ORF label, with uncertain function. CDR3 size: 13 residues. V was clipped by 4 bases and J by 3 bases, with 8 bases between them. The DNA for the CDR3 is TGTGCCAGAAGCCCAGGGTTTGGAAACACCATATATTTT. This encodes CARSPGFGNTIYF.

The V gene is TRBV29-1, the J gene TRBJ1-1; 8 bases align to TRBD1. V was clipped by 6 bases and J by 5 bases; unmatched bases: 8. The CDR3 has 13 amino acids. Germline V gives CDR1 SQVTM, CDR2 ANQGSEA. CDR3 loop: CSVVQGVGTEAFF. In nucleotides, the CDR3 is TGCAGCGTGGTACAGGGGGTTGGTACTGAAGCTTTCTTT. Full variable domain (missing parts from reference TRBV29-1 and TRBJ1-1): SAVISQKPSRDICQRGTSLTIQCQVDSQVTMMFWYRQQPGQSLTLIATANQGSEATYESGFVIDKFPISRPNLTFSTLTVSNMSPEDSSIYLCSVVQGVGTEAFFGQGTRLTVV.

This sequence joins TRBV2 and TRBJ1-4; 7 nucleotides agree with TRBD1. Germline loops: CDR1 SNHLY, CDR2 FYNNEI. This CDR3 has 14 residues. V trimming: 7 bases; J trimming: 8 bases; junction bases outside the gene matches: 10. As DNA, the CDR3 is TGTGCCAGCAAGATGGACAGGACCGAGGAAAAACTGTTTTTT. It specifies CASKMDRTEEKLFF.

This clone was found a few times. The chain couples TRBV11-1 to TRBJ1-2, with 7 bases aligning to TRBD1. In germline, CDR1 is SGHAT, CDR2 FQDESV (reference sequence). V was pared by 6 bases and J by 10 bases, with 14 bases of the junction left unmatched. This CDR3 spans 14 amino acids. CDR3 loop: CASSPGTDLGLYTF. The CDR3 coding sequence is TGTGCCAGCAGTCCGGGGACAGACCTCGGACTCTACACCTTC.

The rearrangement joins TRBV29-1 to TRBJ2-7; D may be TRBD1 (6 bases). CDR1 is SQVTM, CDR2 ANQGSEA, per germline. This CDR3 is built from 14 residues. V dropped 3 bases and J dropped 0 bases, with 12 bases sitting between them. The DNA for the CDR3 is TGCAGCGTTGACTCCGGGACATACTCCTACGAGCAGTACTTC. Encoded protein: CSVDSGTYSYEQYF.

This clone was recorded only once. The chain uses TRBV19 and TRBJ1-1; TRBD1 matches at 9 bases. Trimming at V came to 6 bases and at J to 4 bases, leaving 6 bases not matched to a gene. Per germline, CDR1 LNHDA and CDR2 SQIVND (reference sequence). The CDR3 has 14 amino acids. The CDR3 nucleotides are TGTGCCAGTAGACTCACAGGGGGCGGCACTGAAGCTTTCTTT. Protein product: CASRLTGGGTEAFF.

The chain joins TRBV9 to TRBJ1-2; D is possibly TRBD1 (5 bases). Germline V gives CDR1 SGDLS, CDR2 YYNGEE. Trimming removed 1 base at V and 3 bases at J, with 7 bases between. The CDR3 has 13 residues. Written as DNA, the CDR3 is TGTGCCAGCAGCGTATCCAGGGACTATGGCTACACCTTC. It specifies CASSVSRDYGYTF.

The chain joins TRBV6-5 to TRBJ1-5; 8 positions agree with TRBD1. The CDR3 covers 13 residues. Unmatched junction bases numbered 4, after V lost 11 bases and J lost 1 base. The germline gives CDR1 MNHEY, CDR2 SVGAGI. CDR3: CAGDRGSNQPQHF. CDR3 sequence (DNA): TGTGCCGGCGACAGGGGCAGCAATCAGCCCCAGCATTTT.

V gene TRBV7-9 combines with J gene TRBJ1-5; tentative D call: TRBD1 (6 bases). Germline V gives CDR1 SEHNR, CDR2 FQNEAQ (reference sequence). Trimming took off 0 bases at V and 11 bases at J, with 11 bases between the two ends. This CDR3 comprises 13 residues. The CDR3 sequence: CASSLAEDSAQHF. In DNA form, the CDR3 reads TGTGCCAGCAGCTTAGCGGAGGACAGCGCCCAGCATTTT.

The CDR3, as DNA: TGTGCCAGCAGCCCCCGACTAGCGGGGACACCCCCCTTCTTTAGCACAGATACGCAGTATTTT. Protein sequence: CASSPRLAGTPPFFSTDTQYF. The chain joins TRBV6-2 or TRBV6-3 to TRBJ2-3, with 11 positions matching TRBD2. The germline gives CDR1 MNHEY, CDR2 SVGEGT. This CDR3 comprises 21 residues. J was trimmed by 0 bases and V by 6 bases; bases with no gene match: 20.

Only a few counts were recorded for this clone. The V and J genes are TRBV11-2 and TRBJ1-1; D is undetermined. The CDR3 extends over 12 amino acids. Trimming cost V 5 bases and J 5 bases, with 9 bases left between them. Germline assignment: CDR1 SGHAT and CDR2 FQNNGV. The CDR3 DNA reads as TGTGCCAGCAGCCTCCCAGGAACTGAAGCTTTCTTT. This codes for CASSLPGTEAFF.

The chain carries TRBV7-6 and TRBJ1-2; D is uncertain. Trimming took 5 bases from V and 7 from J, leaving 14 bases between them. CDR3 size: 13 residues. Germline V CDR1 and CDR2: SGHVS, FNYEAQ. The CDR3 region has the DNA TGTGCCAGCAGCCATCAAAGGAGTAGTGGCTACACCTTC. Translation: CASSHQRSSGYTF.

The rearrangement joins TRBV2 to TRBJ1-2; 9 bases are shared with TRBD1. The ends lost 5 bases at V and 3 bases at J; junction bases unmatched: 7. CDR1 SNHLY and CDR2 FYNNEI come from the germline V gene. The CDR3 loop spans 15 amino acids. The chain's CDR3 is CASSLTGGADYGYTF. The CDR3, as DNA: TGTGCCAGCAGTTTAACAGGGGGCGCGGACTATGGCTACACCTTC.

In this sample, this clone turned up a few times. The rearrangement uses TRBV14 and TRBJ1-4; D gene uncertain. The ends were cut back, 4 bases at V and 2 bases at J, with 8 bases in the middle. CDR1 is SGHDN, CDR2 FVKESK, per germline. This CDR3 region has 14 residues. DNA of the CDR3: TGTGCCAGCAGCCCTAGGCGGACTAATGAAAAACTGTTTTTT. Translating gives CASSPRRTNEKLFF.

The V call is TRBV30, the J call TRBJ1-5; a possible D gene is TRBD1 (6 bases). Germline loops: CDR1 GTSNPN, CDR2 SVGIG (reference sequence). The V gene lost 0 bases and the J gene lost 7 bases, with 13 bases spanning the gap. The length of the CDR3 is 14 residues. Here the CDR3 reads CAWSVGQKGQPQHF. The CDR3 DNA reads as TGTGCCTGGAGTGTAGGACAGAAGGGACAGCCCCAGCATTTT.

The gene calls are TRBV30 and TRBJ1-1; 7 bases align to TRBD1. The CDR3 totals 14 residues. Trimming removed 4 bases from V and 2 bases from J; junction bases left unmatched: 7. CDR1 and CDR2 (germline): GTSNPN, SVGIG (reference sequence). The CDR3 here is CAWTGDSFNTEAFF. The CDR3 DNA reads as TGTGCCTGGACCGGGGACAGCTTTAACACTGAAGCTTTCTTT.

The chain carries TRBV6-5 and TRBJ1-5, with D possibly TRBD1 on 6 matching bases. Germline lookup yields CDR1 MNHEY and CDR2 SVGAGI. Trimming stripped 4 bases from V and 3 bases from J, with 13 bases between. The CDR3 spans 15 residues. Here the CDR3 reads CASSSTGSLNQPQHF. CDR3 DNA sequence: TGTGCCAGCAGTTCGACAGGTTCCCTCAATCAGCCCCAGCATTTT.

For this clone: Likely a read error: the CDR3 ends without its conserved phenylalanine or tryptophan. The limits of the CDR3 on the DNA are not certain, so only TCRdb's listed CDR3 is given. J is TRBJ2-3 and V is TRBV18; the D call in the table, TRBD2, was not verified against the DNA. Per the germline V gene, CDR1 is KGHSH and CDR2 is LQKENI. The CDR3 length equals 11 residues, ends included. CDR3 protein: CASFVEGREVI.

In this sample, this clone turned up once. The V call is TRBV5-1, the J call TRBJ1-2, with D possibly being TRBD1 (6 bases). The V gene lost 4 bases and the J gene lost 8 bases, with 15 bases spanning the gap. CDR1 is SGHRS, CDR2 YFSETQ, per germline. The CDR3 extends over 13 amino acids. DNA for the CDR3: TGCGCCAGCAGCCTACTGGGGGCCGAGGGCTACACCTTC. It is translated as CASSLLGAEGYTF.

The chain combines TRBV7-9 with TRBJ1-4, with D hard to call. The CDR3 has 17 amino acids. With 7 bases removed from V and 0 bases from J, the gap between germline ends came to 18 bases. The germline V gene encodes CDR1 SEHNR and CDR2 FQNEAQ (reference sequence). In nucleotides, the CDR3 is TGTGCCAGCAACCCCCCACACGGGAGTGCAACTAATGAAAAACTGTTTTTT. It encodes CASNPPHGSATNEKLFF.

About this clone: Different DNA sequences within this sample yield the same CDR3. The rearrangement joins TRBV19 to TRBJ2-7; 10 bases line up with TRBD1. V was pared by 5 bases and J by 3 bases, with 1 base of the junction left unmatched. This CDR3 has 13 amino acids. The germline V gene encodes CDR1 LNHDA and CDR2 SQIVND (reference sequence). CDR3 sequence (DNA): TGTGCCAGTAGTCGGGACAGGGGCTACGAGCAGTACTTC. Translation gives CASSRDRGYEQYF.

The chain links TRBV3-1 (or the pseudogene TRBV3-2) to TRBJ2-1; a possible D gene is TRBD1 (5 bases). Germline loops: CDR1 LGHDT, CDR2 YNNKEL (reference sequence). CDR3 length equals 12 residues. V lost 0 bases and J 11 bases, leaving 8 bases between the germline ends. Here the CDR3 reads CASSQDRGQQFF. The CDR3 DNA sequence: TGTGCCAGCAGCCAAGATAGGGGTCAGCAGTTCTTC.

This chain connects TRBV7-2 to TRBJ1-2; the D gene is possibly TRBD1 (6 bases). Trimming left V 5 bases short and J 8 bases short, with 24 bases between. The CDR3 runs 16 residues. Germline V gives CDR1 SGHTA, CDR2 FQGNSA. CDR3 loop: CASSPSPTGFLGGYTF. The CDR3 coding sequence is TGTGCCAGCAGCCCCTCCCCAACAGGGTTTCTCGGGGGCTACACCTTC.

This clone was detected once. The CDR3 is CASSLPMGTGGTEAFF. For the CDR3, the DNA is TGTGCCAGCAGCCTACCTATGGGGACAGGGGGCACTGAAGCTTTCTTT. The V call is TRBV3-1 (or the pseudogene TRBV3-2), the J call TRBJ1-1; 11 bases line up with TRBD1. Germline V CDR1 and CDR2: LGHDT, YNNKEL (reference sequence). V was pared by 4 bases and J by 4 bases, with 8 bases of the junction left unmatched. The CDR3 has 16 amino acids.

The chain is built from TRBV19 and TRBJ2-3; 8 nucleotides agree with TRBD2. CDR1 and CDR2 from the germline V gene are LNHDA and SQIVND (reference sequence). The CDR3 runs 14 residues. The V and J ends lost 4 bases and 1 base, in that order; junction bases with no gene match: 1. The CDR3 DNA follows: TGTGCCAGTAGTACACTAGCGGGCACAGATACGCAGTATTTT. Amino acids: CASSTLAGTDTQYF.

In DNA, the CDR3 is TGTGCCACCAGCAGAGATCCGGGCCAACTTTGGGAGGCTTTCTTT. Its protein product is CATSRDPGQLWEAFF. V and J are TRBV15 and TRBJ1-1; D remains unclear. The CDR3 covers 15 residues. Per the germline V gene, CDR1 is LNHNV and CDR2 is YYDKDF (reference sequence). Trimming left V 0 bases short and J 11 bases short, with 19 bases between.

This clone was found a few times. The CDR3 is CASTRRGHGSFEAFF. The DNA of the CDR3 is TGTGCCAGCACTCGACGGGGACACGGCTCATTTGAAGCTTTCTTT. The chain joins TRBV28 to TRBJ1-1; TRBD1 is a possible D gene (6 bases). The length of the CDR3 is 15 residues. The germline V gene has CDR1 MDHEN and CDR2 SYDVKM. V lost 7 bases and J lost 7, with 22 bases in between.